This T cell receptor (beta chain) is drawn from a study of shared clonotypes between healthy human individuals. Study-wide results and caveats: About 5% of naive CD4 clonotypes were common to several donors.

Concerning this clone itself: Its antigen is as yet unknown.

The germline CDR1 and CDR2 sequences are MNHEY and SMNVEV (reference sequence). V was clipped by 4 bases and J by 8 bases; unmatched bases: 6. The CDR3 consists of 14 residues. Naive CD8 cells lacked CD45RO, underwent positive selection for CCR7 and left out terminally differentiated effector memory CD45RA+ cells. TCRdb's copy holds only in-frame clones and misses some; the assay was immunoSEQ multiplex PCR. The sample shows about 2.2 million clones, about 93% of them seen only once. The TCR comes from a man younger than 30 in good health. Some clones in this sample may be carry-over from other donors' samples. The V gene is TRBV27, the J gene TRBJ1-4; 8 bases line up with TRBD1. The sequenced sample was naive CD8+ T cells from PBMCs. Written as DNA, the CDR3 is TGTGCCAGCAGTTCTATCCGGGACAGGGAAAAACTGTTTTTT. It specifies CASSSIRDREKLFF.